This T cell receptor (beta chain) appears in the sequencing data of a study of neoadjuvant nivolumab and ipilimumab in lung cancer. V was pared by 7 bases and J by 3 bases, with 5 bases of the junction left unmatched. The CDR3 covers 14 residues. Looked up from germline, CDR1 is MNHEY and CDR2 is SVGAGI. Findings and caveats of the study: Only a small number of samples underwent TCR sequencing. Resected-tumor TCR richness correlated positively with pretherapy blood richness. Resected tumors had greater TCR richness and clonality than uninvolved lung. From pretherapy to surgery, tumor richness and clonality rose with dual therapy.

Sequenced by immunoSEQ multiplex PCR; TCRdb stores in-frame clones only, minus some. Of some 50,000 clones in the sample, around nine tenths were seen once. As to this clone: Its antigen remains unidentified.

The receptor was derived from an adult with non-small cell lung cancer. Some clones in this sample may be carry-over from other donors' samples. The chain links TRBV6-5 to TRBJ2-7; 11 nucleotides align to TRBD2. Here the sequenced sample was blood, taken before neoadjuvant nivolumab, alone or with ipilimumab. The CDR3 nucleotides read TGTGCCAGCACGATAGCGGGAGGGGGCTACGAGCAGTACTTC. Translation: CASTIAGGGYEQYF.